This T cell receptor beta chain comes out of a study of cytomegalovirus exposure and HLA in healthy donors. Study-wide results and caveats: Many donors shared some public TCRs, even though most TCR sequences were rare. In all likelihood, a cluster of highly shared sequence variants was a sequencing artifact.

A note on this clone: Its antigen remains unidentified.

CDR1 and CDR2 (germline): MDHEN, SYDVKM. The CDR3 loop spans 20 amino acids. After removal of 5 bases from V and 6 bases from J, the junction contained 22 bases not matched to a gene. Amplification used 60 Vbeta primers and 13 Jbeta primers. The table came from immunoSEQ multiplex PCR; TCRdb's copy has only in-frame clones and leaves some out. Its table lists some 160,000 clones. Sample: PBMCs. The TCR was taken from a man aged 25-40 years in good health and CMV-seronegative. The chain uses TRBV28 and TRBJ2-2; TRBD2 agrees at 9 bases. The CDR3 DNA sequence: TGTGCCAGCAGTCTCCCTCGGGCTAGCGGGATCCAATCAATCGCCGGGGAGCTGTTTTTT. Its translation: CASSLPRASGIQSIAGELFF.